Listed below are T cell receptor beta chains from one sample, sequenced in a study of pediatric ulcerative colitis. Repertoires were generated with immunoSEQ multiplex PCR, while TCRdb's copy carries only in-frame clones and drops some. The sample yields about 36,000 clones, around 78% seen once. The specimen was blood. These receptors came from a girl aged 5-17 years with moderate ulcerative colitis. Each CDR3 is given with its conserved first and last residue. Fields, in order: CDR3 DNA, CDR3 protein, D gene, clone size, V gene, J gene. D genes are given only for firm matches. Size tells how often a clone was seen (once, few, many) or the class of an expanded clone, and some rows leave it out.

CDR3 DNA: TGTGCCAGCAGCTTACTACAGGGGGTAATAGACACCGGGGAGCTGTTTTTT
CDR3 protein: CASSLLQGVIDTGELFF
D gene: TRBD1
clone size: -
V gene: TRBV13
J gene: TRBJ2-2

CDR3 DNA: TGTGCCAGCAGCTTAACAGGATATGTCTACGAGCAGTACTTC
CDR3 protein: CASSLTGYVYEQYF
D gene: -
clone size: -
V gene: TRBV5-5
J gene: TRBJ2-7

CDR3 DNA: TGTGCCAGCCCACAGGGGGCGGCTTGGGGCTACACCTTC
CDR3 protein: CASPQGAAWGYTF
D gene: TRBD1
clone size: -
V gene: TRBV2
J gene: TRBJ1-2

CDR3 DNA: TGCGCCAGCAGCTTGGAAGGTTCCTACGAGCAGTACTTC
CDR3 protein: CASSLEGSYEQYF
D gene: -
clone size: once
V gene: TRBV5-1
J gene: TRBJ2-7

CDR3 DNA: TGCAGCGTCCGGGATAATATCAATCAGCCCCAGCATTTT
CDR3 protein: CSVRDNINQPQHF
D gene: -
clone size: few
V gene: TRBV29-1
J gene: TRBJ1-5

CDR3 DNA: TGCGCCAGCAGCTTGGAAGCTGGACTAGCGGGGGGGCTCGGCCAACGTGAAAGGGATGAGCAGTTCTTC
CDR3 protein: CASSLEAGLAGGLGQRERDEQFF
D gene: TRBD2
clone size: -
V gene: TRBV5-1
J gene: TRBJ2-1

CDR3 DNA: TGTGCCAGCAGCTGGGACTCCTACACAGATACGCAGTATTTT
CDR3 protein: CASSWDSYTDTQYF
D gene: -
clone size: -
V gene: TRBV5-5
J gene: TRBJ2-3

CDR3 DNA: TGTGCCAGCAGTGAACCGCCCTGGACAGGTAGCAATCAGCCCCAGCATTTT
CDR3 protein: CASSEPPWTGSNQPQHF
D gene: TRBD1
clone size: -
V gene: TRBV6-1
J gene: TRBJ1-5

CDR3 DNA: TGTGCTAGTGGTTTGGTACTTTTGGGAGGTGACAATCAGCCCCAGCATTTT
CDR3 protein: CASGLVLLGGDNQPQHF
D gene: -
clone size: -
V gene: TRBV12-5
J gene: TRBJ1-5

CDR3 DNA: TGTGCCAGCAGTTATCGAAGGGTCCTGGGGACTGAAGCTTTCTTT
CDR3 protein: CASSYRRVLGTEAFF
D gene: -
clone size: -
V gene: TRBV6-5
J gene: TRBJ1-1

CDR3 DNA: TGTGCCAGCAGTTTCCACCAAGTCCAAGCAGGCTCCTACAATGAGCAGTTCTTC
CDR3 protein: CASSFHQVQAGSYNEQFF
D gene: -
clone size: -
V gene: TRBV28
J gene: TRBJ2-1

CDR3 DNA: TGTGCCAGCAGTGTCACAGGGACTGAAGCTTTCTTT
CDR3 protein: CASSVTGTEAFF
D gene: -
clone size: -
V gene: TRBV28
J gene: TRBJ1-1

CDR3 DNA: TGCAGTCCCCCCTTCAGGGGCGAGCAGTACTTC
CDR3 protein: CSPPFRGEQYF
D gene: -
clone size: -
V gene: TRBV29-1
J gene: TRBJ2-7

CDR3 DNA: TGTGCTAGCAGCTTAGACCGCCAGGCCTACAATGAGCAGTTCTTC
CDR3 protein: CASSLDRQAYNEQFF
D gene: -
clone size: -
V gene: TRBV7-7
J gene: TRBJ2-1

CDR3 DNA: TGTGCCAGCAGGGGGATACGGACAGGGGCTAATGAAAAACTGTTTTTT
CDR3 protein: CASRGIRTGANEKLFF
D gene: TRBD1
clone size: -
V gene: TRBV11-2
J gene: TRBJ1-4

CDR3 DNA: TGTGCCAGCAGGGACAGACCCAACACTGAAGCTTTCTTT
CDR3 protein: CASRDRPNTEAFF
D gene: -
clone size: many
V gene: TRBV2
J gene: TRBJ1-1

CDR3 DNA: TGCAGCGTTCCGGGACAGGGAAATCAGCCCCAGCATTTT
CDR3 protein: CSVPGQGNQPQHF
D gene: TRBD1
clone size: -
V gene: TRBV29-1
J gene: TRBJ1-5

CDR3 DNA: TGTGCCAGCAGTGAAACCCGCTACGAGCAGTACTTC
CDR3 protein: CASSETRYEQYF
D gene: -
clone size: -
V gene: TRBV6-1
J gene: TRBJ2-7

CDR3 DNA: TGTGCCAGCAGCTCCCCGGGAAGGGCGCATGAGCAGTTCTTC
CDR3 protein: CASSSPGRAHEQFF
D gene: -
clone size: -
V gene: TRBV11-2
J gene: TRBJ2-1

CDR3 DNA: TGTGCCAGCAGTGCGGGACAGGGAGGGAATTCACCCCTCCACTTT
CDR3 protein: CASSAGQGGNSPLHF
D gene: TRBD1
clone size: -
V gene: TRBV6-5
J gene: TRBJ1-6

CDR3 DNA: TGTGCCAGCTCACCGACCTCTACAGGGGGCACTGAAGCTTTCTTT
CDR3 protein: CASSPTSTGGTEAFF
D gene: TRBD1
clone size: -
V gene: TRBV18
J gene: TRBJ1-1

CDR3 DNA: TGTGCCAGCTTTCGGGACAGCAACCTATGGCTCGGGGGCTACACCTTC
CDR3 protein: CASFRDSNLWLGGYTF
D gene: TRBD1
clone size: few
V gene: TRBV25-1
J gene: TRBJ1-2

CDR3 DNA: TGCGCCAGCAGCTTGACTAGCGGGAGGCCGTCCTACAATGAGCAGTTCTTC
CDR3 protein: CASSLTSGRPSYNEQFF
D gene: TRBD2
clone size: -
V gene: TRBV5-1
J gene: TRBJ2-1

CDR3 DNA: TGCGCCAGCAGCTCCCAGACAGGGGTAGGGACTGAAGCTTTCTTT
CDR3 protein: CASSSQTGVGTEAFF
D gene: TRBD1
clone size: -
V gene: TRBV5-1
J gene: TRBJ1-1

CDR3 DNA: TGTGCCAGCAGCTTACGCCCGGGACAGGGGAATTCACCCCTCCACTTT
CDR3 protein: CASSLRPGQGNSPLHF
D gene: TRBD1
clone size: few
V gene: TRBV7-6
J gene: TRBJ1-6

CDR3 DNA: TGTGCCAGTAGTAATAAGGGACAGCCCACGGAGACCCAGTACTTC
CDR3 protein: CASSNKGQPTETQYF
D gene: TRBD1
clone size: -
V gene: TRBV19
J gene: TRBJ2-5

CDR3 DNA: TGTGCCAGCAGCCCCGGTAGGGACAGGGTCGACTATGGCTACACCTTC
CDR3 protein: CASSPGRDRVDYGYTF
D gene: TRBD1
clone size: -
V gene: TRBV7-9
J gene: TRBJ1-2

CDR3 DNA: TGTGCCAGCAGTTCCCAGGGACGGGGCATATCACCCCTCCACTTT
CDR3 protein: CASSSQGRGISPLHF
D gene: -
clone size: -
V gene: TRBV6-5
J gene: TRBJ1-6

CDR3 DNA: TGTGCCAGCAGTTTATCGGCAGGGTCCTATAGCAATCAGCCCCAGCATTTT
CDR3 protein: CASSLSAGSYSNQPQHF
D gene: -
clone size: -
V gene: TRBV27
J gene: TRBJ1-5

CDR3 DNA: TGTGCCAGCAGCTCGCCAGCCGGGACGAGTTCCATTGAGCAGTTCTTC
CDR3 protein: CASSSPAGTSSIEQFF
D gene: -
clone size: few
V gene: TRBV9
J gene: TRBJ2-1

CDR3 DNA: TGTGCCAGCAGCCTTCCAGGGGGTGTCACTGAAGCTTTCTTT
CDR3 protein: CASSLPGGVTEAFF
D gene: TRBD1
clone size: -
V gene: TRBV9
J gene: TRBJ1-1

CDR3 DNA: TGTGCCAGCAGTTACACACCTGAAGCTTTCTTT
CDR3 protein: CASSYTPEAFF
D gene: -
clone size: -
V gene: TRBV2
J gene: TRBJ1-1

CDR3 DNA: TGTGCCAGCAGCCAACCTGGGACAGGGGTACTCTCAGAGCAGTTCTTC
CDR3 protein: CASSQPGTGVLSEQFF
D gene: TRBD1
clone size: -
V gene: TRBV4-2
J gene: TRBJ2-1

CDR3 DNA: TGCAGCGTTGAGGCTAGCGCTGGCGAGCAGTACTTC
CDR3 protein: CSVEASAGEQYF
D gene: -
clone size: once
V gene: TRBV29-1
J gene: TRBJ2-7

CDR3 DNA: TGTGCCAGCAGGAGGAGCCGTTCAGATACGCAGTATTTT
CDR3 protein: CASRRSRSDTQYF
D gene: -
clone size: -
V gene: TRBV6-5
J gene: TRBJ2-3

CDR3 DNA: TGTGCCTGGAGCGGGATTGGGAACATTCAGTACTTC
CDR3 protein: CAWSGIGNIQYF
D gene: -
clone size: -
V gene: TRBV30
J gene: TRBJ2-4

CDR3 DNA: TGTGCCAGCAGTTACAGGGATCAGCCCCAGCATTTT
CDR3 protein: CASSYRDQPQHF
D gene: -
clone size: -
V gene: TRBV10-3
J gene: TRBJ1-5

CDR3 DNA: TGTGCCAGCACCCGGGACAGTAACTATCAGCCCCAGCATTTT
CDR3 protein: CASTRDSNYQPQHF
D gene: TRBD1
clone size: -
V gene: TRBV28
J gene: TRBJ1-5

CDR3 DNA: TGTGCCAGCAGCGAAGAAGGGACAGTCTATGGCTACACCTTC
CDR3 protein: CASSEEGTVYGYTF
D gene: TRBD1
clone size: few
V gene: TRBV6-1
J gene: TRBJ1-2

CDR3 DNA: TGTGCCAGTAGTATGTGGGGAGACACCATATATTTT
CDR3 protein: CASSMWGDTIYF
D gene: -
clone size: -
V gene: TRBV19
J gene: TRBJ1-3

CDR3 DNA: TGTGCCAGTAGTATCCGGGGACAGGGAGATGGCTACACCTTC
CDR3 protein: CASSIRGQGDGYTF
D gene: TRBD1
clone size: -
V gene: TRBV19
J gene: TRBJ1-2

CDR3 DNA: TGTGCCAGCAGTGGATGGACTAGCGTGAGCTCCTACGAGCAGTACTTC
CDR3 protein: CASSGWTSVSSYEQYF
D gene: TRBD2
clone size: -
V gene: TRBV25-1
J gene: TRBJ2-7

CDR3 DNA: TGTGCCAGCAGCCCGGCCTACGAGCAGTACTTC
CDR3 protein: CASSPAYEQYF
D gene: -
clone size: -
V gene: TRBV6-5
J gene: TRBJ2-7